This TCR beta chain was identified during a study of T cell responses to AZD1222 COVID-19 vaccine. With regard to this clone: Its antigen is still unknown.

Study conclusions and caveats: Targets within unmutated variant regions were reportedly found for nearly half of spike-specific TCRs.

CDR3 size: 19 residues. Generated by immunoSEQ multiplex PCR, the TCRdb table keeps only in-frame clones and is missing some. Found here are about 140,000 clones, about 89% of them singletons; the top ten hold about 7.5%. The sequencing here drew on peripheral blood, taken 28 days after the second dose of the MenACWY control vaccine. This receptor was obtained from an adult who received the MenACWY meningococcal vaccine as a control. The chain combines TRBV1 with TRBJ1-2; the table assigns TRBD1, which was not confirmed against the DNA. TRBV1 is termed a pseudogene. The CDR3 sequence: CTSSPISENDRTRSYGYTF. The CDR3 DNA is TGCACCAGCAGCCCGATATCAGAGAACGACAGAACTCGTTCATATGGCTACACCTTC.